The 26 T cell receptor beta chains in this list originate from one sample, sequenced in a study of PD-1 blockade in mismatch repair-deficient tumors. TCRdb keeps only in-frame clones here, not all; method: immunoSEQ multiplex PCR. The table shows 120,000 or so clones, with around 86% occurring only once. Specimen: peripheral blood, collected 44 weeks after starting pembrolizumab. The source of these receptors is an adult with mismatch repair-deficient cancer.

This chain joins TRBV2 and TRBJ2-5; D unclear. Germline V lookup: CDR1 SNHLY, CDR2 FYNNEI. Deletions cut 3 bases from V and 2 bases from J, with 13 bases between. The CDR3 is 15 amino acids. The CDR3 loop is CASSDLRPAQETQYF. CDR3 nucleotides: TGTGCCAGCAGTGACCTGAGGCCAGCACAAGAGACCCAGTACTTC.

The V call is TRBV7-8, the J call TRBJ1-2; D is possibly TRBD1 (5 bases). The CDR3 runs 14 residues. CDR1 and CDR2 from the germline V gene are SGHVS and FQNEAQ. V was trimmed by 6 bases and J by 3 bases, leaving 14 bases between them. The DNA of the CDR3 is TGTGCCAGCAGTCCTCGTTGGGGGTACTATGGCTACACCTTC. Its translation: CASSPRWGYYGYTF.

The CDR3 bases are TGTGCCAGCAGCTTAGGGTGGAGGCTAGCGGGAGTTCTTAAAGATACGCAGTATTTT. Protein product: CASSLGWRLAGVLKDTQYF. The rearrangement links TRBV7-9 to TRBJ2-3; TRBD2 agrees at 10 bases. J was trimmed by 5 bases and V by 1 base; bases with no gene match: 15. The CDR3 runs 19 residues. Germline V gene lookup returns CDR1 SEHNR and CDR2 FQNEAQ (reference sequence).

The chain has TRBV13 and TRBJ2-3, with 11 bases identical to TRBD2. The junction had 8 bases not matched to a gene; V was cut back by 0 bases and J by 3 bases. This CDR3 spans 18 amino acids. Germline V gene lookup returns CDR1 PRHDT and CDR2 FYEKMQ (reference sequence). The CDR3 bases are TGTGCCAGCAGCTTAGGCCTAATTAGCGGGAGGGAAACAGATACGCAGTATTTT. This sequence encodes CASSLGLISGRETDTQYF.

The CDR3 region is CASSLEGRGSNTEAFF. As DNA, the CDR3 is TGTGCCAGCAGCTTGGAAGGGCGGGGATCGAACACTGAAGCTTTCTTT. The gene calls are TRBV5-6 and TRBJ1-1; D unclear. V lost 0 bases and J 1 base, leaving 13 bases between the germline ends. This CDR3 contains 16 residues. Looked up from germline, CDR1 is SGHDT and CDR2 is YYEEEE.

The gene calls are TRBV5-1 and TRBJ2-5; the match to TRBD1 covers 8 bases. V lost 5 bases and J lost 2; bases outside the gene matches: 5. Germline assignment: CDR1 SGHRS and CDR2 YFSETQ. This CDR3 has 14 amino acids. CDR3: CASSPGQGQETQYF. In DNA form, the CDR3 reads TGCGCCAGCAGTCCCGGACAGGGACAAGAGACCCAGTACTTC.

Concerning this clone itself: A read error may account for a junction end that differs from germline. This chain uses TRBV5-8 with TRBJ2-3; TRBD2 agrees at 8 bases. The CDR3 is 14 amino acids. Per germline, CDR1 SGHTS and CDR2 YDEGEE. The CDR3 DNA reads TGTGCCAGCAGCTTGGGGACTAGCAAAGATACGCAGTATTTT. Its translation: CASSLGTSKDTQYF.

J is TRBJ1-1 and V is TRBV27; a weak D match, TRBD1 (6 bases). CDR1 and CDR2 from the germline V gene are MNHEY and SMNVEV (reference sequence). V was trimmed by 3 bases and J by 5 bases, leaving 10 bases between them. CDR3 length equals 13 residues. Here the CDR3 reads CASSLYRDTEAFF. For the CDR3, the DNA is TGTGCCAGCAGTTTGTACAGGGATACTGAAGCTTTCTTT.

CDR3 residues: CASSVEGSGMQFF. As DNA, the CDR3 is TGTGCCAGCAGCGTAGAAGGGAGCGGAATGCAGTTCTTC. The rearrangement uses TRBV7-3 and TRBJ2-1; maybe TRBD2 (5 bases). Germline loops: CDR1 SGHTA, CDR2 FQGTGA. The CDR3 extends over 13 amino acids. The V gene lost 5 bases and the J gene lost 12 bases, with 17 bases spanning the gap.

The chain has TRBV4-2 and TRBJ2-1; 10 positions agree with TRBD2. V was clipped by 4 bases and J by 7 bases; unmatched bases: 16. The CDR3 totals 18 residues. Per germline, CDR1 LGHNA and CDR2 YNFKEQ. The CDR3 protein is CASSPAPTPSGSRNEQFF. The CDR3 nucleotides read TGTGCCAGCAGCCCTGCCCCTACACCTAGCGGGAGTCGGAATGAGCAGTTCTTC.

J is TRBJ1-5 and V is TRBV12-5; D might be TRBD1 (5 bases). V lost 0 bases and J 1 base, leaving 13 bases between the germline ends. Germline V lookup: CDR1 LGHNT, CDR2 FRNRAP. The CDR3 totals 17 residues. DNA for the CDR3: TGTGCTAGTGGTTTGGTAGGAGGGGTATCAAGCAATCAGCCCCAGCATTTT. It codes for CASGLVGGVSSNQPQHF.

Written as DNA, the CDR3 is TGTGCCATAGGGGGACATCTAGGCTACACCTTC. Translating it yields CAIGGHLGYTF. This rearrangement joins TRBV6-1 to TRBJ1-2, with a weak D call TRBD1 (6 bases). Germline V CDR1 and CDR2: MNHNS, SASEGT. V was cut by 10 bases and J by 8 bases, with 14 bases left in between. The CDR3 has 11 amino acids.

This chain connects TRBV19 to TRBJ2-1; 7 bases are shared with TRBD2. Germline CDR1 reads LNHDA; CDR2 reads SQIVND (reference sequence). The V gene end was trimmed by 10 bases and the J gene end by 10 bases; junction bases not matched to a gene: 19. This CDR3 has 15 residues. DNA of the CDR3: TGTGCCACAAAACCGAGATTAAGCGGGACCCAAGAGCAGTTCTTC. It yields the protein CATKPRLSGTQEQFF.

The chain recombines TRBV6-1 with TRBJ2-7; the match to TRBD1 covers 9 bases. The V and J ends lost 5 bases and 3 bases, in that order; junction bases with no gene match: 5. CDR3 size: 14 residues. CDR1 is MNHNS, CDR2 SASEGT, per germline. The CDR3 reads CASSPTGGYYEQYF. In nucleotides, the CDR3 is TGTGCCAGCAGTCCGACAGGGGGATACTACGAGCAGTACTTC.

The chain joins TRBV4-1 to TRBJ2-7, with D maybe TRBD1 (5 bases). Germline assignment: CDR1 MGHRA and CDR2 YSYEKL. Trimming pared 3 bases from V and 3 bases from J, leaving 18 bases between. The CDR3 is 16 residues long. For the CDR3, the DNA is TGCGCCAGCAGCCATGCCTGGGGCGGTATGAACTACGAGCAGTACTTC. Translated, it gives CASSHAWGGMNYEQYF.

V and J are TRBV9 and TRBJ2-5; no clear D. V was trimmed by 1 base and J by 4 bases, leaving 8 bases between them. The germline V gene encodes CDR1 SGDLS and CDR2 YYNGEE. The CDR3 spans 13 residues. CDR3 nucleotides: TGTGCCAGCAGCGTAAGGGTAGGAGAGACCCAGTACTTC. Translated, it gives CASSVRVGETQYF.

The chain joins TRBV4-1 to TRBJ1-4; unclear D gene. Trimming left V 5 bases short and J 0 bases short, with 10 bases between. The CDR3 is made up of 15 amino acids. The germline V gene encodes CDR1 MGHRA and CDR2 YSYEKL. CDR3 amino acids: CASSKNQATNEKLFF. The CDR3 coding sequence is TGCGCCAGCAGCAAGAACCAGGCAACTAATGAAAAACTGTTTTTT.

The table lists this clone with a count of one. The chain combines TRBV15 with TRBJ2-7, with TRBD2 identical over 8 bases. Germline loops: CDR1 LNHNV, CDR2 YYDKDF (reference sequence). V shed 7 bases, J shed 2 bases, and the junction held 10 bases outside the gene matches. The CDR3 loop spans 15 amino acids. CDR3 sequence reads: CATTPGGTRAYEQYF. Written as DNA, the CDR3 is TGTGCCACCACCCCCGGGGGGACTAGGGCCTACGAGCAGTACTTC.

CDR3 bases: TGTGCCAGCAGCCGGGCCGTGGGGGATGAAAAACTGTTTTTT. Translating it yields CASSRAVGDEKLFF. This chain joins TRBV5-4 and TRBJ1-4, with D perhaps TRBD1 (5 bases). The germline V gene encodes CDR1 SGHNT and CDR2 YYREEE (reference sequence). The V end was cut by 4 bases, the J end by 6 bases, with 13 bases between. The CDR3 is made up of 14 amino acids.

V is TRBV28 and J is TRBJ2-5; 10 bases match TRBD1. The CDR3 length is 17 residues. CDR1 MDHEN and CDR2 SYDVKM come from the germline V gene. V gave up 7 bases and J gave up 6 bases; unmatched junction bases: 17. The CDR3 protein is CASKVSSFTGQGKTQYF. Written as DNA, the CDR3 is TGTGCCAGCAAAGTGAGCAGTTTTACGGGACAGGGGAAGACCCAGTACTTC. The full variable domain, completed using reference TRBV28 and TRBJ2-5, is DVKVTQSSRYLVKRTGEKVFLECVQDMDHENMFWYRQDPGLGLRLIYFSYDVKMKEKGDIPEGYSVSREKKERFSLILESASTNQTSMYLCASKVSSFTGQGKTQYFGPGTRLLVL.

The chain has TRBV11-2 and TRBJ1-4; D unresolved. Germline values: CDR1 SGHAT, CDR2 FQNNGV. The CDR3 has 13 amino acids. V dropped 2 bases and J dropped 4 bases, with 5 bases sitting between them. CDR3 region: CASSLQFNEKLFF. The CDR3 region has the DNA TGTGCCAGCAGCTTACAGTTTAATGAAAAACTGTTTTTT.

J is TRBJ1-2 and V is TRBV6-5; D unresolved. This CDR3 spans 13 amino acids. Trimming removed 2 bases at V and 3 bases at J, with 7 bases between. Germline CDR1 reads MNHEY; CDR2 reads SVGAGI. The CDR3 DNA sequence: TGTGCCAGCAGTTACAAGGCCTACTATGGCTACACCTTC. As protein: CASSYKAYYGYTF.

The gene calls are TRBV2 and TRBJ2-1, with 9 bases fitting TRBD2. The CDR3 length is 13 residues. CDR1 is SNHLY, CDR2 FYNNEI, per germline. Losses at the gene ends were 6 bases for V and 5 bases for J; bases not matched to a gene: 2. The CDR3 spells CASRTSGHNEQFF. Here the CDR3 DNA reads TGTGCCAGCAGGACTAGCGGCCACAATGAGCAGTTCTTC.

This clone was seen more than once but under ten times. This sequence joins TRBV5-4 and TRBJ1-1; D ambiguous. V was trimmed by 7 bases and J by 4 bases, leaving 11 bases between them. The CDR3 consists of 12 residues. The germline V gene has CDR1 SGHNT and CDR2 YYREEE (reference sequence). In nucleotides, the CDR3 is TGTGCCAGCCACCGGGCTTCCACTGAAGCTTTCTTT. Its translation is CASHRASTEAFF.

The chain carries TRBV5-6 and TRBJ2-2, with D tentatively TRBD2 (5 bases). The CDR3 has 15 residues. The ends were cut back, 0 bases at V and 2 bases at J, with 8 bases in the middle. Germline-derived CDR1 and CDR2 are SGHDT and YYEEEE. The CDR3 nucleotides read TGTGCCAGCAGCTTGGGGACTTTAAACACCGGGGAGCTGTTTTTT. It is translated as CASSLGTLNTGELFF.

The rearrangement uses TRBV4-3 and TRBJ1-5, with D possibly TRBD1 on 5 matching bases. The CDR3 runs to 16 residues. V lost 0 bases and J 4 bases, leaving 13 bases between the germline ends. Germline V lookup: CDR1 LGHNA, CDR2 YSLEER. For the CDR3, the DNA is TGCGCCAGCAGCCAAGATGTTTGGGGGAAGAATCAGCCCCAGCATTTT. Amino acids: CASSQDVWGKNQPQHF.